This TCR beta chain was identified in a study of blood T cell repertoires in COVID-19. Unmatched junction bases numbered 1, after V lost 1 base and J lost 3 bases. Germline V gene lookup returns CDR1 SGHDT and CDR2 YYEEEE. CDR3 length equals 15 residues. This clone showed up just once. Assay used: immunoSEQ multiplex PCR; TCRdb lists only in-frame clones, some missing. The sample includes under 130,000 clones, under 80% of them seen just once. The sequencing input was peripheral blood. The receptor's source is an older woman with acute or convalescent COVID-19. The rearrangement uses TRBV5-6 and TRBJ2-1; 10 nucleotides agree with TRBD2. This CDR3 is CASSLKRGGYNEQFF. Here the CDR3 DNA reads TGTGCCAGCAGCTTGAAGCGGGGGGGCTACAATGAGCAGTTCTTC. The complete variable domain, with remaining parts taken from reference TRBV5-6 and TRBJ2-1, reads DAGVTQSPTHLIKTRGQQVTLRCSPKSGHDTVSWYQQALGQGPQFIFQYYEEEERQRGNFPDRFSGHQFPNYSSELNVNALLLGDSALYLCASSLKRGGYNEQFFGPGTRLTVL.